This T cell receptor beta chain derives from a study of response to subunit inactivated influenza vaccine. The CDR3 is made up of 12 amino acids. CDR1 ENHRY and CDR2 SYGVKD come from the germline V gene. V dropped 3 bases and J dropped 1 base, with 1 base sitting between them. Study outcomes and limitations: The authors proposed limited new T cell recruitment per seasonal influenza vaccination.

This clonotype showed up just a few times. Its antigen remains unidentified. TCRdb reprocessed the RT-PCR reads via MiXCR and lists one record per CDR3 protein. The table records around 190,000 distinct CDR3 sequences, 14% of them present only once. The gene calls are TRBV10-3 and TRBJ1-5; D gene ambiguous. This specimen was CD8+ T cells sorted from PBMCs, taken less than 6 days after vaccination. The origin of this receptor is a man aged 50 to 59 who received an inactivated influenza vaccine. DNA for the CDR3: TGTGCCATCAGTGACAGCAATCAGCCCCAGCATTTT. It specifies CAISDSNQPQHF.